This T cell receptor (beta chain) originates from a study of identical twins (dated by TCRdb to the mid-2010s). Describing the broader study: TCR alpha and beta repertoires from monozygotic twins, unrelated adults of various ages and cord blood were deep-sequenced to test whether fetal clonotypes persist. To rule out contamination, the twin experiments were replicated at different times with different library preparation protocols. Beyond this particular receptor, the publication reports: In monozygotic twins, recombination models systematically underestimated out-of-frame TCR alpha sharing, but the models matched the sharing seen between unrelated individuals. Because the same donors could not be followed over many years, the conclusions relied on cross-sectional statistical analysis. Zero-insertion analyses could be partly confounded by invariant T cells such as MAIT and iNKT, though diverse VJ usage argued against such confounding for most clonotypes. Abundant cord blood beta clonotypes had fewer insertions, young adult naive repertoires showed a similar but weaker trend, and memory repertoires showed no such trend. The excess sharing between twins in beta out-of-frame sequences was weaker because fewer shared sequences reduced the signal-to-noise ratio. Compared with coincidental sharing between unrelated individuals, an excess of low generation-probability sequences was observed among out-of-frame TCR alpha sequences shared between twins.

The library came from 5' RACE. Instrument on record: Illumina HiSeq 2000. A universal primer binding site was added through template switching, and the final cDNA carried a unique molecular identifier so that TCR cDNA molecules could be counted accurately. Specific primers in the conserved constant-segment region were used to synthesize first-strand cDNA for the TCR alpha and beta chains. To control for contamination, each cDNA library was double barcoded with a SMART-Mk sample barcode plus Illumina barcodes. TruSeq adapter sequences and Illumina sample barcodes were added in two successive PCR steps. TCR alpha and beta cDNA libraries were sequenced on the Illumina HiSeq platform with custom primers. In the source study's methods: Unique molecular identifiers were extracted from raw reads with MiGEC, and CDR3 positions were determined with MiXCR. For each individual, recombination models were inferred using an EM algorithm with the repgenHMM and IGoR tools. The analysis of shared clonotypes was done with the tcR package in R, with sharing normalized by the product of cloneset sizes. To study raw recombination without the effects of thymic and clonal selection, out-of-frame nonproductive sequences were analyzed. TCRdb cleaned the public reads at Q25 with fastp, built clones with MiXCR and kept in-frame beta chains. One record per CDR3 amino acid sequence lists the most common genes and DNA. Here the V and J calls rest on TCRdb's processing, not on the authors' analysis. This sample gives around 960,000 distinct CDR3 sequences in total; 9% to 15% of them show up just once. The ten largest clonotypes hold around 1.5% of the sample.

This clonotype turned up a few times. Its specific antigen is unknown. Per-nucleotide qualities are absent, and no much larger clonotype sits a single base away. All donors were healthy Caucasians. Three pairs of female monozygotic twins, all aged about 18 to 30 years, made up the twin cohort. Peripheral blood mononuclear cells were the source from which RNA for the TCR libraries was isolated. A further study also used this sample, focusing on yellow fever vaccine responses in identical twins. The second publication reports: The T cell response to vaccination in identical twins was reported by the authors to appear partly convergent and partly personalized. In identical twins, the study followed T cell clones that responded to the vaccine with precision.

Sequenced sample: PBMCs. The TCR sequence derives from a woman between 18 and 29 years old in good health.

The bases read TGTGCCAGCATCTCGACAGGGGCAGTTAACTATGGCTACACCTTC. This sequence encodes CASISTGAVNYGYTF. This sequence uses TRBV28 and TRBJ1-2; the central 8 bases match TRBD1. CDR1 and CDR2 (MDHEN, SYDVKM) derive from the germline V gene. V is pruned by 7 bases and J by 1 base, leaving 8 bases of the junction without a gene match. From the cysteine through the phenylalanine, the CDR3 covers 15 amino acids. The kept DNA is CDR3 alone, 45 bases in frame from the first base.